The entry that follows covers one TCR beta chain sequence. The source of the sample is a study of patients and donors after allogeneic stem cell transplantation. This CDR3 spans 15 amino acids. Trimming left V 5 bases short and J 5 bases short, with 18 bases between. The germline gives CDR1 SGHTA, CDR2 FQGNSA. TCRdb reprocessed the RT-PCR reads with MiXCR, giving one entry per CDR3 protein. The sample has roughly 940,000 distinct CDR3 sequences; approximately 18% are singletons. Material for sequencing was blood, either unsorted or a sorted T cell fraction (not recorded which). This chain links TRBV7-2 with TRBJ2-5, with a tentative D call TRBD2 (5 bases). The TCR sequence derives from a human donor who was either an allogeneic HSCT recipient or a stem cell or donor lymphocyte infusion donor (not recorded which). It is not recorded whose cells these are; they may come from a transplant donor. CDR3 region: CASSPRPYPGETQYF. The CDR3 bases are TGTGCCAGCAGCCCGCGACCATACCCGGGGGAGACCCAGTACTTC.